This record looks at one T cell receptor (beta chain) sequence and its context. Since a much larger clone is just one base distant, this may be a read error. Newly diagnosed hyperthyroidism, duration under 2 months, in patients aged 18 to 65. This specimen belongs to a study of T cells in Graves' hyperthyroidism and ophthalmopathy. There were TCR beta CDR3 regions amplified from RNA transcripts. TCR CDR3 regions were first amplified by RT-PCR with HTBI primers. MiXCR, run by TCRdb on the multiplex PCR reads, gives a single entry per CDR3 protein. The data hold some 770,000 distinct CDR3 sequences, with about a sixth observed a single time. The CDR3 contains 14 residues. V was cut by 2 bases and J by 1 base, with 9 bases left in between.

Sequences were obtained from blood. The receptor comes from a man aged 18-30 years with Graves' hyperthyroidism. The J gene is TRBJ2-7, the V gene TRBV12-3 or TRBV12-4, with D uncertain. CDR3 in amino acids: CASSLRPPSYEQYF. The CDR3 DNA is TGTGCCAGCAGTTTACGGCCTCCGTCCTACGAGCAGTACTTC.